This T cell receptor (beta chain) is from a study of blood T cell repertoires in COVID-19. TCRdb's table, derived via immunoSEQ multiplex PCR, lists solely in-frame clones and lacks some. The sample gives about 380,000 clones, 88% of which show up once; 1.2% is in the top ten. This clone was detected only once. This CDR3 contains 17 residues. After removal of 5 bases from V and 3 bases from J, the junction contained 11 bases not matched to a gene. Per the germline V gene, CDR1 is SEHNR and CDR2 is FQNEAQ (reference sequence). Material: PBMCs or T cells enriched from blood (not recorded which). V usage is TRBV7-9 and J usage is TRBJ2-3, with 10 nucleotides matching TRBD1. This TCR came from a woman between 18 and 29 years old who had recovered from COVID-19. The CDR3 loop is CASSTGTGVVRTDTQYF. The DNA of the CDR3 is TGTGCCAGCAGCACCGGGACAGGGGTAGTTAGGACAGATACGCAGTATTTT.